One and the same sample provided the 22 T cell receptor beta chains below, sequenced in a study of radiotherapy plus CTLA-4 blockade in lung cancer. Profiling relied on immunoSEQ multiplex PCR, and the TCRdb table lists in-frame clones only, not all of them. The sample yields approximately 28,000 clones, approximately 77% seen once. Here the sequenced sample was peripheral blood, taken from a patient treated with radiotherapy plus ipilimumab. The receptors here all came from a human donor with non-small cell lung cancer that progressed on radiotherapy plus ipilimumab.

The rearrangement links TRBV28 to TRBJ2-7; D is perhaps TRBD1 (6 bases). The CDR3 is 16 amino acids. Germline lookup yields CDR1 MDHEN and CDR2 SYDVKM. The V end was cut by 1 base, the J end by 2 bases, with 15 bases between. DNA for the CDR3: TGTGCCAGCAGTTTATCCCACGGACAGAAAGCCTACGAGCAGTACTTC. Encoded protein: CASSLSHGQKAYEQYF.

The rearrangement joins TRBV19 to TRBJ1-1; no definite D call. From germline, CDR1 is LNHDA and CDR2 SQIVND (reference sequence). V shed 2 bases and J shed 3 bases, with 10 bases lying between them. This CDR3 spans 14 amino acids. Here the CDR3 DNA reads TGTGCCAGTAGTATATATGGATCGCACACTGAAGCTTTCTTT. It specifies CASSIYGSHTEAFF.

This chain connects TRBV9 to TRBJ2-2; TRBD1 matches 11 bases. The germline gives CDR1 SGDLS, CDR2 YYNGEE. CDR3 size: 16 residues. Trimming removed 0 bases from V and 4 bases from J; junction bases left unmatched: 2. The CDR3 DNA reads TGTGCCAGCAGCGTAGTAGGGACAGGGGGCACCGGGGAGCTGTTTTTT. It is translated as CASSVVGTGGTGELFF. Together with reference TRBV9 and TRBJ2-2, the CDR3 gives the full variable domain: DSGVTQTPKHLITATGQRVTLRCSPRSGDLSVYWYQQSLDQGLQFLIQYYNGEERAKGNILERFSAQQFPDLHSELNLSSLELGDSALYFCASSVVGTGGTGELFFGEGSRLTVL.

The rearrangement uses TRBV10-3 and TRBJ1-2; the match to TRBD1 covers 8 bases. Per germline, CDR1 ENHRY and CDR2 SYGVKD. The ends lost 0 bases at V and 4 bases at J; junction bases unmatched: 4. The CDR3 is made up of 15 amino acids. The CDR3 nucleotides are TGTGCCATCAGTGAGTCAGCGGGACAGGTCTATGGCTACACCTTC. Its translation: CAISESAGQVYGYTF.

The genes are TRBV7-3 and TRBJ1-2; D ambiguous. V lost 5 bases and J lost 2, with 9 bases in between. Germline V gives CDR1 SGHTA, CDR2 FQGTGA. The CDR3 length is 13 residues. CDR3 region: CASSPTYNYGYTF. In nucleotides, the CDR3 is TGTGCCAGCAGCCCTACGTACAACTATGGCTACACCTTC.

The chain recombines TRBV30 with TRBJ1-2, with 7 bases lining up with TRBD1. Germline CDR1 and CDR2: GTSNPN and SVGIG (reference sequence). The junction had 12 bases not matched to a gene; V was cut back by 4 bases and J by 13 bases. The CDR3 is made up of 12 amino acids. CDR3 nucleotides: TGTGCCTGGACCTCGGAGACAGGGCGGGGCACCTTC. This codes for CAWTSETGRGTF.

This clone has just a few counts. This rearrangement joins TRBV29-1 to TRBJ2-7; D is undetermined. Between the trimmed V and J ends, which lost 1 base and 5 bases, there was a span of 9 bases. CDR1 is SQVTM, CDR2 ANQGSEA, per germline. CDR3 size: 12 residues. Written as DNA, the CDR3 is TGCAGCGTTGAAGGTACCGCTGACGAGCAGTACTTC. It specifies CSVEGTADEQYF.

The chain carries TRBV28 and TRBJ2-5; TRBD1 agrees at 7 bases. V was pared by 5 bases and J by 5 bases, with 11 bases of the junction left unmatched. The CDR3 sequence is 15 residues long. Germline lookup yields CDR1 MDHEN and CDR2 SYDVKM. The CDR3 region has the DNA TGTGCCAGCAGTACCCTCAGGGGGTCCTTGGAGACCCAGTACTTC. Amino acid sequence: CASSTLRGSLETQYF.

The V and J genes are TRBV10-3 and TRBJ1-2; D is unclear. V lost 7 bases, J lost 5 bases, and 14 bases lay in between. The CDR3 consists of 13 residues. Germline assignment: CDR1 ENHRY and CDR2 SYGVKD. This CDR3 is CAITEGFGYGYTF. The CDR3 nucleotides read TGTGCCATCACGGAGGGTTTTGGGTATGGCTACACCTTC.

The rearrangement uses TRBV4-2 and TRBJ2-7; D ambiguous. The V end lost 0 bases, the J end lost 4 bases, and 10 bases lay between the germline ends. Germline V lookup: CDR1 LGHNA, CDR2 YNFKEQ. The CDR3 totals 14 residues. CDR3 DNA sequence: TGTGCCAGCAGCCAAGATGGCCAAGGGTACGAGCAGTACTTC. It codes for CASSQDGQGYEQYF.

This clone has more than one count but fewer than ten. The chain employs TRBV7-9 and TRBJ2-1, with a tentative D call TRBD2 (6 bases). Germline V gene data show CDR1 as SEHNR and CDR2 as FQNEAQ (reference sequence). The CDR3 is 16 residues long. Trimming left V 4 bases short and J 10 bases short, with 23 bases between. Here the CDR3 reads CASSSKISGSTGEQFF. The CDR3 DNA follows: TGTGCCAGCAGCTCAAAGATTAGCGGATCGACGGGAGAGCAGTTCTTC.

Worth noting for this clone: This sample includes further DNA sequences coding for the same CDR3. For the CDR3, the DNA is TGTGCCAGCAGTCCCGGGACAGTTACCTACGAGCAGTACTTC. Protein product: CASSPGTVTYEQYF. The chain joins TRBV5-4 to TRBJ2-7; TRBD1 matches 7 bases. The CDR3 consists of 14 residues. V was pared by 5 bases and J by 2 bases, with 7 bases of the junction left unmatched. The germline V gene has CDR1 SGHNT and CDR2 YYREEE (reference sequence).

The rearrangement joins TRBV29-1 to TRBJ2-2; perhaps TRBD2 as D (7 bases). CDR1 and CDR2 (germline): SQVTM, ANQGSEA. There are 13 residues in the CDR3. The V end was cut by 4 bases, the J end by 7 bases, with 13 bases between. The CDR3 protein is CSVGEGGIGELFF. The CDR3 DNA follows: TGCAGCGTTGGAGAGGGGGGGATCGGGGAGCTGTTTTTT.

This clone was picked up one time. The chain's CDR3 is CASSYPGGGSQPQHF. In DNA form, the CDR3 reads TGTGCCAGCAGTTACCCCGGGGGGGGCTCTCAGCCCCAGCATTTT. The V and J genes are TRBV6-6 and TRBJ1-5, with D possibly matching TRBD1 (6 bases). V lost 2 bases and J 6 bases, leaving 14 bases between the germline ends. The germline V gene encodes CDR1 MNHNY and CDR2 SVGAGI (reference sequence). CDR3 length: 15 amino acids.

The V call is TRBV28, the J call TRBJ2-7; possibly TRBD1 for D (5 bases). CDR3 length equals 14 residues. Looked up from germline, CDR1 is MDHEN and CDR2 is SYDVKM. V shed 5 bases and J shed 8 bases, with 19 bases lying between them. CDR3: CASSRPTARGKQYF. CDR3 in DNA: TGTGCCAGCAGTCGACCGACAGCCCGTGGAAAGCAGTACTTC.

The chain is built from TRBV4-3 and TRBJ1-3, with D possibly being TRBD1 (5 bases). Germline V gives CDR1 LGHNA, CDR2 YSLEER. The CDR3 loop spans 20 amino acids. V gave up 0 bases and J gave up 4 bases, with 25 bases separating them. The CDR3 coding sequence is TGCGCCAGCAGCCAAGATCTTTTTGGACTAGGGACGAGCTCGGGAAACACCATATATTTT. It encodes CASSQDLFGLGTSSGNTIYF.

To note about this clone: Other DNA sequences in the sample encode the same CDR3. CDR3 nucleotide sequence: TGTGCCAGCAGCGTAGCCAGCGGGGGGGCGAGCTCCTACAATGAGCAGTTCTTC. It encodes CASSVASGGASSYNEQFF. The chain couples TRBV9 to TRBJ2-1; 10 nucleotides match TRBD2. The CDR3 sequence is 18 residues long. Germline assignment: CDR1 SGDLS and CDR2 YYNGEE. V dropped 0 bases and J dropped 0; count of bases not matched to a gene: 6. The full variable domain, in which reference TRBV9 and TRBJ2-1 provide the parts outside the CDR3, is DSGVTQTPKHLITATGQRVTLRCSPRSGDLSVYWYQQSLDQGLQFLIQYYNGEERAKGNILERFSAQQFPDLHSELNLSSLELGDSALYFCASSVASGGASSYNEQFFGPGTRLTVL.

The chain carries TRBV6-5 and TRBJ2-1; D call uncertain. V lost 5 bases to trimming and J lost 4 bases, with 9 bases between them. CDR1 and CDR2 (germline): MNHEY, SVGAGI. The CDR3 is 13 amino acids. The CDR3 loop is CASSDGPYNEQFF. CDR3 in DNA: TGTGCCAGCAGTGACGGACCGTACAATGAGCAGTTCTTC.

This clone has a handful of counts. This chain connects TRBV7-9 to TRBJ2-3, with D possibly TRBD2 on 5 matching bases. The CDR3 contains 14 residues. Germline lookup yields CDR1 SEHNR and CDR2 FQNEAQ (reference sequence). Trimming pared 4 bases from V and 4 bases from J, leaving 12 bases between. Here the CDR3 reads CASSSPSLPDTQYF. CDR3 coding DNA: TGTGCCAGCAGCTCCCCTAGCCTCCCAGATACGCAGTATTTT.

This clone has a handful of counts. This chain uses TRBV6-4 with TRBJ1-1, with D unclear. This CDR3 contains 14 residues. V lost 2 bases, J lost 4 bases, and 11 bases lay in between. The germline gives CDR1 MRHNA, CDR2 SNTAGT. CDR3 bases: TGTGCCAGCAGTGACCCGACGTCAGGCACTGAAGCTTTCTTT. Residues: CASSDPTSGTEAFF.

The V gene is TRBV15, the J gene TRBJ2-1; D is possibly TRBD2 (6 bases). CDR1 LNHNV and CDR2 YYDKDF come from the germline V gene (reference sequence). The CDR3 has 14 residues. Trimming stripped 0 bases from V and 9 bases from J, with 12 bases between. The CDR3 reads CATSRDRGGVEQFF. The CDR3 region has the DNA TGTGCCACCAGCAGAGACCGGGGCGGGGTTGAGCAGTTCTTC.

This CDR3 reads CASSQVASGSTGELFF. DNA of the CDR3: TGCGCCAGCAGCCAAGTGGCGTCTGGGAGCACCGGGGAGCTGTTTTTT. This chain connects TRBV4-1 to TRBJ2-2, with a weak D call TRBD2 (5 bases). V dropped 1 base and J dropped 4 bases, with 13 bases sitting between them. This CDR3 region has 16 residues. The germline gives CDR1 MGHRA, CDR2 YSYEKL.